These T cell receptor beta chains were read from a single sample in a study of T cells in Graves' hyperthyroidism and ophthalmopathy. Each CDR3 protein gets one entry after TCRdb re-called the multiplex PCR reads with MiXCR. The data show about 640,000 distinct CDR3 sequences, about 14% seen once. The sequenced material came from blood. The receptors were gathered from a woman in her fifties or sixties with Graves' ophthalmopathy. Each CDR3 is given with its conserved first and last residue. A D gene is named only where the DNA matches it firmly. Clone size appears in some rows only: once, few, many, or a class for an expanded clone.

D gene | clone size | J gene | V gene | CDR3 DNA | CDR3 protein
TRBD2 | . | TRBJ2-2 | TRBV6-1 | TGTGCCAGCAGCCGTCCCGGACTAGCGGGGGCGAACACCGGGGAGCTGTTTTTT | CASSRPGLAGANTGELFF
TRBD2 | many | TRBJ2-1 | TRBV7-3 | TGTGCCAGCAGCTTAACAGGTGTGGTGCTAGCGGGAGACAACAATGAGCAGTTCTTC | CASSLTGVVLAGDNNEQFF
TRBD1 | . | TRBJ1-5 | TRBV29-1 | TGCAGCGTCCGACAGGGGACTAGCAATCAGCCCCAGCATTTT | CSVRQGTSNQPQHF
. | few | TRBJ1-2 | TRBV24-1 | TGTGCCACCAGTGATAATCCGGGGGTTTATGGCTACACCTTC | CATSDNPGVYGYTF
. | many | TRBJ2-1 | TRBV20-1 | TGCAGTGCTAGAGATCCTACGGGACGGGGGCAGTTCTTC | CSARDPTGRGQFF
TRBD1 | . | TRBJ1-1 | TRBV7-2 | TGTGCCAGCAGCTTATCCGGGACAGCTTTTGAAGCTTTCTTT | CASSLSGTAFEAFF
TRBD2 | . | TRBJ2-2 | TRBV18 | TGTGCCAGCTCACGGGGACTAGCGGGAGCTAACACCGGGGAGCTGTTTTTT | CASSRGLAGANTGELFF
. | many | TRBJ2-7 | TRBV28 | TGTGCCAGCACTCCGGGACGTAAATACGAGCAGTACTTC | CASTPGRKYEQYF
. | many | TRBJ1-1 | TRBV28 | TGTGCCAGCAGTCCGTTTAGCAACACTGAAGCTTTCTTT | CASSPFSNTEAFF
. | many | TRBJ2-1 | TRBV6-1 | TGTGCCAGCAGTCAAGAGGGACATTATGAGCAGTTCTTC | CASSQEGHYEQFF
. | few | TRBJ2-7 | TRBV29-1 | TGCAGCGTTGAAGACGGTTCGCCTTCCGAGCAGTACTTC | CSVEDGSPSEQYF
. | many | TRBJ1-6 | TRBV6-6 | TGTGCCAGCAGTTACTCGGAGGCAGGACCCTCCTATAATTCACCCCTCCACTTT | CASSYSEAGPSYNSPLHF
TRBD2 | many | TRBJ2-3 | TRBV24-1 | TGTGCCACCAGTGATGTATCGGGACTACCCCTCACAGATACGCAGTATTTT | CATSDVSGLPLTDTQYF
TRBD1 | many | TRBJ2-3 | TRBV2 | TGTGCCAGCAGGAAAGACAGGGTCTTTACAGATACGCAGTATTTT | CASRKDRVFTDTQYF
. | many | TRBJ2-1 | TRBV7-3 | TGTGCCAGCAGCTTAGGAAACAGGGACAATGAGCAGTTCTTC | CASSLGNRDNEQFF
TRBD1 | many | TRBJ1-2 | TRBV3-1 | TGTGCCAGCAGCTACGGACAGGGCTATGGCTACACCTTC | CASSYGQGYGYTF
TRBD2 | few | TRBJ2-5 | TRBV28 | TGTGCCAGCAGTTCAGCGGGACTAGCGGAAGAGACCCAGTACTTC | CASSSAGLAEETQYF
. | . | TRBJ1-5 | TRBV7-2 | TGTGCCAGCAGCTTAGAATTCGGGGGGAGGCAGCCCCAGCATTTT | CASSLEFGGRQPQHF
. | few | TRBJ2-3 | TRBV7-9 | TGTGCCAGCAGCAAACGAAGGACCGGCACAGATACGCAGTATTTT | CASSKRRTGTDTQYF
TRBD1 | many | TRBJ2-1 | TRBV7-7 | TGTGCTAGCAGCTTAGGGACAGCGGATTACAATGAGCAGTTCTTC | CASSLGTADYNEQFF
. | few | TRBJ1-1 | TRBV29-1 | TGCAGCGTTGAATTGAATTGGGGCGAAGCTTTCTTT | CSVELNWGEAFF
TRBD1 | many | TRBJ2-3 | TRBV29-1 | TGCAGCGTTAATCCGTCCAGGACAGGGGGGACAGATACGCAGTATTTT | CSVNPSRTGGTDTQYF
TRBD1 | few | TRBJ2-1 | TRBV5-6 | TGTGCCAGCAGCCCCCCTCGGATTTGGACAGGGCTAACCTACAATGAGCAGTTCTTC | CASSPPRIWTGLTYNEQFF
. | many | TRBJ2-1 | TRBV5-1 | TGCGCCAGCAGCTCGGTGGAGGCCAATGAGCAGTTCTTC | CASSSVEANEQFF
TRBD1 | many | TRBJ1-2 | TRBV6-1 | TGTGCCAGCAGAGCTGGACAGGGGATGGGATATGGCTACACCTTC | CASRAGQGMGYGYTF
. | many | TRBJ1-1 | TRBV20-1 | TGCAGTGCTAGTGTTCAGGGGCTGAACACTGAAGCTTTCTTT | CSASVQGLNTEAFF
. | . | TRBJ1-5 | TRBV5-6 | TGTGCCAGCAGCTTTTCGAACGGGCAGCCCCAGCATTTT | CASSFSNGQPQHF
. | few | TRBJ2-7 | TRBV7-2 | TGTGCCAGCAGCTCCTACCGAGGCGAGCAGTACTTC | CASSSYRGEQYF
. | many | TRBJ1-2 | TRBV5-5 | TGTGCCAGCAGCTCCGGACCGACCGGATATAGCTACACCTTC | CASSSGPTGYSYTF
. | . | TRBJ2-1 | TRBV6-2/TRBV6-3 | TGTGCCAGCATGTCCAGGCTCAATGAGCAGTTCTTC | CASMSRLNEQFF
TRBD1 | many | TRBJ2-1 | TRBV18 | TGTGCCAGCGCGAACCGGGACAGGGCTTTAGATGAGCAGTTCTTC | CASANRDRALDEQFF
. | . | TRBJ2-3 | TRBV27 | TGTGCCAGCAGTCCCCGCCCCGGGGGCGGCACAGATACGCAGTATTTT | CASSPRPGGGTDTQYF
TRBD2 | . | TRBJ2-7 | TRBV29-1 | TGCAGCGTTGTTTGGACTAGCCTAAGAGAGCAGTACTTC | CSVVWTSLREQYF
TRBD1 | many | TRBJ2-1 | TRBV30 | TGTGCCTGGAGTTTGTGGACAGGGACCTACAATGAGCAGTTCTTC | CAWSLWTGTYNEQFF
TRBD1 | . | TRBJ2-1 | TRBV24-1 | TGTGCCACCAGTGATCCGGGACAGGGGTGGGATGAGCAGTTCTTC | CATSDPGQGWDEQFF
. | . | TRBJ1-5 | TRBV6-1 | TGTGCCAGCAGTGACTTGCCAGGTCAGCCCCAGCATTTT | CASSDLPGQPQHF
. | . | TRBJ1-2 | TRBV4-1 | TGCGCCAGCAGCCAAGCCCCAACCTCGACAGTCGGCTACACCTTC | CASSQAPTSTVGYTF
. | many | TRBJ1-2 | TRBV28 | TGTGCCAGCAGTTTTAGTCAGAACTATGGCTACACCTTC | CASSFSQNYGYTF
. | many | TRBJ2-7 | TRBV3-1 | TGTGCCAGCAGCCAAGAATGGGGGCTTGAAAACTACGAGCAGTACTTC | CASSQEWGLENYEQYF
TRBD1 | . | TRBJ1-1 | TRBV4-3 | TGCGCCAGCGGCCACCTAGTTGACAGGGTCGGATATGGGGCTGAAGCTTTCTTT | CASGHLVDRVGYGAEAFF
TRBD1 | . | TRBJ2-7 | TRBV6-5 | TGTGCCAGCCGTTGGCAGAGACAGGGTATAAACGAGCAGTACTTC | CASRWQRQGINEQYF
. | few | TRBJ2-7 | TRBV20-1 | TGCAGTGCTAGTCGTGTAGGGGGCTACGAGCAGTACTTC | CSASRVGGYEQYF
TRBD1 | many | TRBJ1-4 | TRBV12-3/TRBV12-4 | TGTGCCAGCAGACCCGACAGGGGTAATGAAAAACTGTTTTTT | CASRPDRGNEKLFF
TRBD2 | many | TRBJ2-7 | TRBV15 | TGTGCCACCAGCAGAGGGGGACTAGCGGGAGGGGTACCCTACGAGCAGTACTTC | CATSRGGLAGGVPYEQYF
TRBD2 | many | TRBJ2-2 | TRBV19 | TGTGCCAGTAGTATGGGACTAGCGGGAGGGGAGCTGTTTTTT | CASSMGLAGGELFF
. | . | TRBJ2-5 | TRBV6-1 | TGTGCCAGCAGAGAAACAGGGTTCCAAGAGACCCAGTACTTC | CASRETGFQETQYF
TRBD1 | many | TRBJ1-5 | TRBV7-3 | TGTGCCAGCAGTCGGGACAGGGATCAGCCCCAGCATTTT | CASSRDRDQPQHF
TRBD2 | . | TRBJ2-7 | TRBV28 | TGTGCCAGCAGTTTAGGCCCCTATAGCGGGAGGACTTACGAGCAGTACTTC | CASSLGPYSGRTYEQYF
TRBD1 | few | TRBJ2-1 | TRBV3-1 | TGTGCCAGCAGCCATTCTCATTCTCACGGGACAGTTTACAATGAGCAGTTCTTC | CASSHSHSHGTVYNEQFF
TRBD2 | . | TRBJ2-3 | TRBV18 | TGTGCCAGCTCACCTAAGTCTAGCGGGGCCGCTAGCACAGATACGCAGTGTTTT | CASSPKSSGAASTDTQCF
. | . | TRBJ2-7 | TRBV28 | TGTGCCAGCAGTTATACCGGGACTGATGAGCAGTACTTC | CASSYTGTDEQYF
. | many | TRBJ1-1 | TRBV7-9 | TGTGCCAGCAGCGAGGGTCCCTTCGGCACTGAAGCTTTCTTT | CASSEGPFGTEAFF
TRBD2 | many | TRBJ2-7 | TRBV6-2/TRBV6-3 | TGTGCCAGCACCGCGAGCGGGAGTGGGTACGAGCAGTACTTC | CASTASGSGYEQYF
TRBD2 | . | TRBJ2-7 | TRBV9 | TGTGCCAGCAGCGTAGGCGCGGGAGGGCCAGACGGGTACGAGCAGTACTTC | CASSVGAGGPDGYEQYF
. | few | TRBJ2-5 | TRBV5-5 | TGTGCCAGCAGCCCCAACATCGGGGCGGGTCAAGAGACCCAGTACTTC | CASSPNIGAGQETQYF
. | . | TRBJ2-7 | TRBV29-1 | TGCAGCGTTGCGGACAGACATACCTCCTACGAGCAGTACTTC | CSVADRHTSYEQYF
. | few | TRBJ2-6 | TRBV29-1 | TGCAGCGTCGCAGGGTTCTCTGGGGCCAACGTCCTGACTTTC | CSVAGFSGANVLTF
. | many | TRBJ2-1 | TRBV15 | TGTGCCACCACGCTGGGCAGGACGCTCACCGATGAGCAGTTCTTC | CATTLGRTLTDEQFF
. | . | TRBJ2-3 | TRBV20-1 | TGCAGTGCTAGACGACTAGGAGGTAGCACAGATACGCAGTATTTT | CSARRLGGSTDTQYF
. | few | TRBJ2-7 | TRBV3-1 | TGTGCCAGCAGCCAAGTAGACGGGGGCTACGAGCAGTACTTC | CASSQVDGGYEQYF